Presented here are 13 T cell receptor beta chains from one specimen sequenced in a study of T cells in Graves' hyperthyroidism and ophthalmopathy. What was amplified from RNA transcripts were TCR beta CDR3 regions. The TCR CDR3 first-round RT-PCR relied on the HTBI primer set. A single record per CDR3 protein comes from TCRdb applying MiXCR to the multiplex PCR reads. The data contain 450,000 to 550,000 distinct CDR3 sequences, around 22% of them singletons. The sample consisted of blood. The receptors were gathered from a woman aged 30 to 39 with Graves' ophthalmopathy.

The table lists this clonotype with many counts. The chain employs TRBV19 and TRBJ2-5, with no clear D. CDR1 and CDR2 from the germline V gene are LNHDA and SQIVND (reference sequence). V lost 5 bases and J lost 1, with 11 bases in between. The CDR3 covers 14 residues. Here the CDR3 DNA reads TGTGCCAGTAGTCCCCAGCCTAGCCAAGAGACCCAGTACTTC. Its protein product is CASSPQPSQETQYF. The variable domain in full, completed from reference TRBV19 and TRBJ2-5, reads DGGITQSPKYLFRKEGQNVTLSCEQNLNHDAMYWYRQDPGQGLRLIYYSQIVNDFQKGDIAEGYSVSREKKESFPLTVTSAQKNPTAFYLCASSPQPSQETQYFGPGTRLLVL.

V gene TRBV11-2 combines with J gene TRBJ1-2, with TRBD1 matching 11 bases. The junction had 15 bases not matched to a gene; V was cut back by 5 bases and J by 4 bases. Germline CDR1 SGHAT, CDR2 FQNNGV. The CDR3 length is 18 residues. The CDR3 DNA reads TGTGCCAGCAGCCTCCAGGGGGACAGGGGGGCGAGGTTCTATGGCTACACCTTC. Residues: CASSLQGDRGARFYGYTF. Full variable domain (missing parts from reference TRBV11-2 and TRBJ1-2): EAGVAQSPRYKIIEKRQSVAFWCNPISGHATLYWYQQILGQGPKLLIQFQNNGVVDDSQLPKDRFSAERLKGVDSTLKIQPAKLEDSAVYLCASSLQGDRGARFYGYTFGSGTRLTVV.

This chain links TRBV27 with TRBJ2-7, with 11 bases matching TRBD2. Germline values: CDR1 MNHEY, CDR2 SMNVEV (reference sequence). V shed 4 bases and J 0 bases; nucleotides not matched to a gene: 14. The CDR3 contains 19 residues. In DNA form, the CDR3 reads TGTGCCAGCAGTTCGCTAACTAGCGGGGGATTTACAAGCTCCTACGAGCAGTACTTC. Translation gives CASSSLTSGGFTSSYEQYF.

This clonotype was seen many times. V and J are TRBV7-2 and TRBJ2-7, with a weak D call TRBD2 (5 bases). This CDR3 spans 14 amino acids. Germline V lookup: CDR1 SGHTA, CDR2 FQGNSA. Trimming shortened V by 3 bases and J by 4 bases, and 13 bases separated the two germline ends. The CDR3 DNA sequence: TGTGCCAGCAGCTTTGCCTCGGGGTGGTACGAGCAGTACTTC. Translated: CASSFASGWYEQYF.

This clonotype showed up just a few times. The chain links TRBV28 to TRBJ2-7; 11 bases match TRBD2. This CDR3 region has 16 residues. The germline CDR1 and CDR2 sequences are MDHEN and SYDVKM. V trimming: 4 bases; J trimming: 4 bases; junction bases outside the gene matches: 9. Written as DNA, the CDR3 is TGTGCCAGCAGTTCGTCACTAGCGGGAGCGCTATACGAGCAGTACTTC. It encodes CASSSSLAGALYEQYF.

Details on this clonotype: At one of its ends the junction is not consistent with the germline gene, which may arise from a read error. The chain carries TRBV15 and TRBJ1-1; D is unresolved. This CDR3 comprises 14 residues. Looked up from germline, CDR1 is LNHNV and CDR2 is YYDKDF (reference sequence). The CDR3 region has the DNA TGTGCCACCAGCAGAGATATGGAGAACACTGGAGCTTTCTTT. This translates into CATSRDMENTGAFF.

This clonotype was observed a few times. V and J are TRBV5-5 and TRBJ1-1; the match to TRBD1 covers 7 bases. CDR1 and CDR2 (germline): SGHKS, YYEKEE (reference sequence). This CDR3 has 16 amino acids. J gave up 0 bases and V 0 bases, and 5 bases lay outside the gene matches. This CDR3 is CASSLVRDSVNTEAFF. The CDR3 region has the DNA TGTGCCAGCAGCTTGGTTCGGGACAGCGTGAACACTGAAGCTTTCTTT.

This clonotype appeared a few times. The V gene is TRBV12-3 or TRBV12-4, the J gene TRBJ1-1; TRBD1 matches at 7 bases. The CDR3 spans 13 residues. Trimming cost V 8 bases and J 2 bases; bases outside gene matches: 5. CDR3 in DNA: TGTGCCAGCGGGGACAGAATTAACACTGAAGCTTTCTTT. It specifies CASGDRINTEAFF.

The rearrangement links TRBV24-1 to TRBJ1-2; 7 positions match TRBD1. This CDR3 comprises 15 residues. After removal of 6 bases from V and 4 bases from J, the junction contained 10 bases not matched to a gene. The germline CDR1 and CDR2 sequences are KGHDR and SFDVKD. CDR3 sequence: CATSSRTGEAYGYTF. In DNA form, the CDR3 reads TGTGCCACCAGTTCCCGGACAGGCGAAGCCTATGGCTACACCTTC.

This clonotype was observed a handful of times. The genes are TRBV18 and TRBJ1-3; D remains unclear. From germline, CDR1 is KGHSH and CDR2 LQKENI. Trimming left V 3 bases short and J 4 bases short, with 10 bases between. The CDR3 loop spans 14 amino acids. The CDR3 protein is CASSPPPWGNTIYF. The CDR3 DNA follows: TGTGCCAGCTCACCCCCACCCTGGGGAAACACCATATATTTT. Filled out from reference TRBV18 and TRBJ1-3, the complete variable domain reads NAGVMQNPRHLVRRRGQEARLRCSPMKGHSHVYWYRQLPEEGLKFMVYLQKENIIDESGMPKERFSAEFPKEGPSILRIQQVVRGDSAAYFCASSPPPWGNTIYFGEGSWLTVV.

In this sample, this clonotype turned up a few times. CDR3 DNA sequence: TGTGCCAGCAGCCGCCGGACTAGTTCTGAGACCCAGTACTTC. This sequence encodes CASSRRTSSETQYF. The chain combines TRBV3-1 with TRBJ2-5; 7 bases are shared with TRBD2. J was trimmed by 5 bases and V by 4 bases; bases with no gene match: 7. The CDR3 has 14 residues. Germline CDR1 and CDR2: LGHDT and YNNKEL (reference sequence).

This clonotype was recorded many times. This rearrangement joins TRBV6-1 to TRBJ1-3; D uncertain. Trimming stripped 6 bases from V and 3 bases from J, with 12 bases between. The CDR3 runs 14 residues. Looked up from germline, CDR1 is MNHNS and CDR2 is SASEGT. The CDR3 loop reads CASSHDVVGNTIYF. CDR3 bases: TGTGCCAGCAGCCACGACGTCGTTGGAAACACCATATATTTT.

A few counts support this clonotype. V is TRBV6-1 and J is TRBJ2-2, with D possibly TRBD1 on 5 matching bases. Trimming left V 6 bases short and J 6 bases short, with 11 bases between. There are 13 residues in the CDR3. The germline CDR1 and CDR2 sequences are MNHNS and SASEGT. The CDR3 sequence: CASRSRVSGELFF. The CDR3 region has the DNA TGTGCCAGCAGGAGCAGGGTATCCGGGGAGCTGTTTTTT.